This entry features one TCR beta chain sequence. Its antigen is not known. This entry is derived from a study of T-cell memory formation after mild COVID-19. Study results and limitations: The CD4+ clones that contracted clustered mainly within CM and EM, and the CD8+ clones concentrated in EMRA.

The CDR3 has 13 residues. The germline gives CDR1 DFQATT, CDR2 SNEGSKA (reference sequence). Trimming cost V 0 bases and J 2 bases, with 8 bases left between them. From the 5' RACE reads, TCRdb called clonotypes with MiXCR, one entry per CDR3 protein. The sample lists around 300,000 distinct CDR3 sequences; roughly 15% were seen once. The receptor was isolated from a man aged 18 to 35 who had mild COVID-19 (a few samples of this study predate the infection). Cell type and time point are not known. The sample consisted of PBMCs or a T cell subset sorted from them (not recorded which). This chain uses TRBV20-1 with TRBJ2-7, with D perhaps given as TRBD1 or TRBD2 (6 bases each). CDR3 protein: CSAREGGPYEQYF. The CDR3 DNA reads TGCAGTGCTAGAGAAGGGGGGCCCTACGAGCAGTACTTC.